One sample yielded the 14 T cell receptor beta chains listed below, sequenced in a study of T-cell reconstitution after alpha-beta-depleted transplantation in children. Preparing the TCRbeta library involved the use of unique molecular identifiers. MiXCR was run by TCRdb on the PCR reads, yielding one entry per CDR3 protein. The sample records around 440,000 distinct CDR3 sequences, around 15% being singletons. The sequencing here drew on PBMCs, mostly from graft donor cells, taken 360 days after TCRalphabeta/CD19-depleted stem cell transplant. These receptor sequences come from a boy younger than two who had a stem cell transplant for Wiskott-Aldrich syndrome, so the T cells may come from the graft donor.

This clonotype was found a few times. J is TRBJ2-1 and V is TRBV11-2; 13 bases fit TRBD2. V lost 3 bases to trimming and J lost 0 bases; unmatched junction nucleotides: 8. The CDR3 extends over 19 amino acids. Germline loops: CDR1 SGHAT, CDR2 FQNNGV. The CDR3 bases are TGTGCCAGCAGCTTGAAGACTAGCGGGAGGACCGGCTCCTACAATGAGCAGTTCTTC. Translated: CASSLKTSGRTGSYNEQFF.

This clonotype was observed a few times. The chain couples TRBV20-1 to TRBJ2-7; 8 bases match TRBD1. This CDR3 has 14 amino acids. Germline CDR1 and CDR2: DFQATT and SNEGSKA (reference sequence). Trimming at V came to 5 bases and at J to 1 base, leaving 7 bases not matched to a gene. CDR3 amino acids: CSARRQGSSYEQYF. The CDR3 DNA follows: TGCAGTGCTCGCCGACAGGGGTCTTCCTACGAGCAGTACTTC.

In this sample, this clonotype turned up a few times. The genes are TRBV5-1 and TRBJ1-4; D unresolved. Per the germline V gene, CDR1 is SGHRS and CDR2 is YFSETQ. The V end was cut by 4 bases, the J end by 8 bases, with 18 bases between. This CDR3 spans 15 amino acids. The CDR3 loop is CASSPRHAGPEKLFF. As DNA, the CDR3 is TGCGCCAGCAGCCCCCGACATGCGGGCCCGGAAAAACTGTTTTTT.

The CDR3 sequence is CASSLSGGRSPLHF. The CDR3 nucleotides read TGTGCCAGCAGTTTATCTGGGGGGAGGTCACCCCTCCACTTT. J is TRBJ1-6 and V is TRBV12-3 or TRBV12-4, with TRBD1 as a possible D gene (5 bases). Trimming took off 2 bases at V and 10 bases at J, with 12 bases between the two ends. The CDR3 covers 14 residues.

The CDR3 coding sequence is TGTGCCAGTAGTATAACCTACAATGAGCAGTTCTTC. This translates into CASSITYNEQFF. This chain connects TRBV19 to TRBJ2-1, with D unresolved. The germline V gene encodes CDR1 LNHDA and CDR2 SQIVND (reference sequence). The CDR3 is made up of 12 amino acids. V dropped 2 bases and J dropped 2 bases, with 1 base sitting between them.

The genes are TRBV7-8 and TRBJ1-5; D unclear. The CDR3 is 15 residues long. Deletions cut 1 base from V and 6 bases from J, with 13 bases between. Germline loops: CDR1 SGHVS, CDR2 FQNEAQ. The CDR3 DNA is TGTGCCAGCAGCTTAGAGGGATTAGGTCGTCAGCCCCAGCATTTT. It yields the protein CASSLEGLGRQPQHF.

This clonotype was picked up a small number of times. The rearrangement uses TRBV9 and TRBJ2-5; a possible D gene is TRBD2 (6 bases). The length of the CDR3 is 17 residues. Looked up from germline, CDR1 is SGDLS and CDR2 is YYNGEE. The V gene lost 0 bases and the J gene lost 0 bases, with 15 bases spanning the gap. CDR3 nucleotides: TGTGCCAGCAGCGTAGGCCCCTCGGGGGACTACCAAGAGACCCAGTACTTC. Protein: CASSVGPSGDYQETQYF.

This clonotype has only a few counts. This sequence joins TRBV3-1 and TRBJ2-5; D ambiguous. This CDR3 has 13 residues. The germline V and J ends were trimmed by 1 base and 2 bases, with 5 bases remaining between them. CDR1 and CDR2 from the germline V gene are LGHDT and YNNKEL (reference sequence). CDR3 residues: CASSQGRQETQYF. In DNA, the CDR3 is TGTGCCAGCAGCCAAGGACGGCAAGAGACCCAGTACTTC.

The rearrangement uses TRBV5-1 and TRBJ1-1, with a weak D call TRBD1 (6 bases). Between the trimmed V and J ends, which lost 2 bases and 7 bases, there was a span of 24 bases. This CDR3 is built from 17 residues. CDR1 SGHRS and CDR2 YFSETQ come from the germline V gene. The CDR3 loop is CASSLYPRLTGLLEAFF. For the CDR3, the DNA is TGCGCCAGCAGCTTATATCCCCGCCTGACAGGCCTCCTTGAAGCTTTCTTT.

The chain joins TRBV11-2 to TRBJ2-4, with 10 bases aligning to TRBD1. This CDR3 has 18 residues. The ends lost 6 bases at V and 0 bases at J; junction bases unmatched: 11. Germline V CDR1 and CDR2: SGHAT, FQNNGV. CDR3 sequence (DNA): TGTGCCAGCAGTTTCCGGGACAGGGGAACTTTAGCCAAAAACATTCAGTACTTC. Translation gives CASSFRDRGTLAKNIQYF.

There are many counts of this clonotype. The chain couples TRBV7-2 to TRBJ2-7; D could derive from TRBD1 or TRBD2 (6 bases each). This CDR3 spans 15 amino acids. Germline lookup yields CDR1 SGHTA and CDR2 FQGNSA. Trimming took off 3 bases at V and 1 base at J, with 13 bases between the two ends. DNA of the CDR3: TGTGCCAGCAGCTTTGCGGGACACGCATCCTACGAGCAGTACTTC. Its protein is CASSFAGHASYEQYF.

The chain combines TRBV4-1 with TRBJ2-5, with 10 positions matching TRBD2. V lost 1 base and J lost 1; bases outside the gene matches: 9. Germline CDR1 is MGHRA and CDR2 is YSYEKL. The CDR3 sequence is 18 residues long. The CDR3 nucleotides read TGCGCCAGCAGCCAAGCCCGAAGGACTAGCGGTCGCCAAGAGACCCAGTACTTC. It codes for CASSQARRTSGRQETQYF.

The gene calls are TRBV20-1 and TRBJ1-1; D remains ambiguous. Germline assignment: CDR1 DFQATT and CDR2 SNEGSKA (reference sequence). Trimming pared 1 base from V and 1 base from J, leaving 10 bases between. The CDR3 sequence is 14 residues long. CDR3: CSARGPTANTEAFF. In DNA form, the CDR3 reads TGCAGTGCTAGAGGTCCGACTGCGAACACTGAAGCTTTCTTT.

This clonotype has a handful of counts. The chain links TRBV20-1 to TRBJ1-5; 7 nucleotides agree with TRBD1. The junction had 4 bases not matched to a gene; V was cut back by 1 base and J by 7 bases. CDR1 is DFQATT, CDR2 SNEGSKA, per germline (reference sequence). The CDR3 is 13 residues long. CDR3 sequence (DNA): TGCAGTGCTAGAGTAAAGGGGGCCCAGCCCCAGCATTTT. Translating gives CSARVKGAQPQHF.